Each of the 3 T cell receptor beta chains below was sequenced from the same sample in a study of T cell repertoires in cytomegalovirus infection. One entry per CDR3 protein, called by TCRdb with MiXCR from the reads. The data contain 400,000 to 550,000 distinct CDR3 sequences, about 11% of them singletons. Source material: PBMCs. The receptors here all came from a human donor in good health (CMV status not recorded). Some clones in this sample may be carry-over from other donors' samples.

This clonotype was seen repeatedly, ten times or more. V usage is TRBV7-6 and J usage is TRBJ2-3, with a tentative D call TRBD1 (5 bases). The CDR3 is 14 amino acids. V lost 4 bases and J 8 bases, leaving 16 bases between the germline ends. Germline V gives CDR1 SGHVS, CDR2 FNYEAQ. Written as DNA, the CDR3 is TGTGCCAGCAGCTACCGCCCCCAGGGAAGTACGCAGTATTTT. Its protein product is CASSYRPQGSTQYF.

V usage is TRBV3-1 and J usage is TRBJ1-1; a possible D gene is TRBD1 (6 bases). Trimming shortened V by 4 bases and J by 4 bases, and 13 bases separated the two germline ends. Germline V gene data show CDR1 as LGHDT and CDR2 as YNNKEL (reference sequence). The CDR3 has 14 residues. The CDR3 region is CASSPRGVRTEAFF. The CDR3 coding sequence is TGTGCCAGCAGCCCAAGGGGGGTTCGCACTGAAGCTTTCTTT.

This clonotype has ten or more counts. The chain uses TRBV28 and TRBJ2-5, with D unclear. Trimming took off 10 bases at V and 5 bases at J, with 17 bases between the two ends. The germline V gene has CDR1 MDHEN and CDR2 SYDVKM. The CDR3 is 13 residues long. The CDR3, as DNA: TGTGCCACTTCCCGGCTCGTGGCGGAGACCCAGTACTTC. This codes for CATSRLVAETQYF.